The clone carrying this T cell receptor (beta chain) was observed many times. This CDR3 has 16 amino acids. Germline V gives CDR1 MDHEN, CDR2 SYDVKM. V was cut by 7 bases and J by 3 bases, with 22 bases left in between. The entry originates in a study of neurological immune-mediated disorders. From the 5' RACE reads, TCRdb called clonotypes with MiXCR, one entry per CDR3 protein. This table holds about 30,000 distinct CDR3 sequences, less than 6% found once. The rearrangement joins TRBV28 to TRBJ2-7; TRBD2 might be the D (5 bases). The sequencing sample was made of CD4+ T cells from blood. The origin of this receptor is a woman aged 45-65 years in good health. For the CDR3, the DNA is TGTGCCAGCACCGTAAGGTCGCAGTCTGACTACTACGAGCAGTACTTC. It encodes CASTVRSQSDYYEQYF.